This passage covers 17 T cell receptor beta chains from one sample sequenced in a study of cytotoxic CD8 clonotypes in ibrutinib-treated CLL. TCRdb keeps only in-frame clones here, not all; method: immunoSEQ multiplex PCR. The sample carries 55,000 to 85,000 clones, 90% recorded once. Material: PBMCs, obtained after 12 months of ibrutinib treatment. The receptors shown here come from a human donor with chronic lymphocytic leukemia.

In its sample, this clone was seen once. Different DNA sequences within this sample yield the same CDR3. This chain uses TRBV5-1 with TRBJ2-7, with TRBD1 matching over 7 bases. CDR3 length: 14 residues. Germline CDR1 SGHRS, CDR2 YFSETQ. After removal of 4 bases from V and 2 bases from J, the junction contained 6 bases not matched to a gene. CDR3 loop: CASSPGTVAYEQYF. CDR3 in DNA: TGCGCCAGCAGCCCCGGGACAGTGGCCTACGAGCAGTACTTC. Drawing the rest from reference TRBV5-1 and TRBJ2-7, the complete variable domain is KAGVTQTPRYLIKTRGQQVTLSCSPISGHRSVSWYQQTPGQGLQFLFEYFSETQRNKGNFPGRFSGRQFSNSRSEMNVSTLELGDSALYLCASSPGTVAYEQYFGPGTRLTVT.

The V and J genes are TRBV9 and TRBJ2-5, with TRBD2 matching over 10 bases. The J segment lost 2 bases and the V segment lost 4 bases, leaving 11 bases of the junction unmatched. The germline gives CDR1 SGDLS, CDR2 YYNGEE. This CDR3 is built from 17 residues. The CDR3 is CASSPLTGGLAQETQYF. The CDR3 DNA sequence: TGTGCCAGCAGCCCCCTCACCGGGGGACTAGCGCAAGAGACCCAGTACTTC.

This clone was seen more than once but under ten times. In DNA form, the CDR3 reads TGTGCCAGCTCAGCTAGACTAGCGGGAATCGGAGATACGCAGTATTTT. Translated, it gives CASSARLAGIGDTQYF. The rearrangement joins TRBV18 to TRBJ2-3; 11 positions agree with TRBD2. CDR1 and CDR2 from the germline V gene are KGHSH and LQKENI. Trimming at V came to 5 bases and at J to 5 bases, leaving 9 bases not matched to a gene. CDR3 size: 16 residues.

V is TRBV2 and J is TRBJ2-1; the match to TRBD2 covers 7 bases. CDR1 SNHLY and CDR2 FYNNEI come from the germline V gene. Trimming cost V 3 bases and J 5 bases; bases outside gene matches: 7. CDR3 length: 15 residues. CDR3 in DNA: TGTGCCAGCAGTGATGGCGGGAGTTTCAACAATGAGCAGTTCTTC. It is translated as CASSDGGSFNNEQFF.

The chain uses TRBV25-1 and TRBJ2-1; D call uncertain. The CDR3 runs to 11 residues. From germline, CDR1 is MGHDK and CDR2 SYGVNS. V dropped 6 bases and J dropped 4 bases, with 4 bases sitting between them. The CDR3 here is CASSSYNEQFF. The CDR3, as DNA: TGTGCCAGCAGCAGTTACAATGAGCAGTTCTTC. The variable domain in full, completed from reference TRBV25-1 and TRBJ2-1, reads EADIYQTPRYLVIGTGKKITLECSQTMGHDKMYWYQQDPGMELHLIHYSYGVNSTEKGDLSSESTVSRIRTEHFPLTLESARPSHTSQYLCASSSYNEQFFGPGTRLTVL.

The genes are TRBV28 and TRBJ1-2; tentatively, D is TRBD1 (5 bases). V was shortened by 1 base and J by 3 bases, with 12 bases between the two germline ends. The CDR3 sequence is 15 residues long. CDR1 and CDR2 from the germline V gene are MDHEN and SYDVKM. CDR3 sequence reads: CASSLYTGEDYGYTF. In DNA, the CDR3 is TGTGCCAGCAGTTTATATACAGGAGAAGACTATGGCTACACCTTC.

J is TRBJ2-7 and V is TRBV7-6, with 7 bases aligning to TRBD2. The V segment lost 0 bases and the J segment 0 bases; nucleotides outside the gene matches: 2. The length of the CDR3 is 15 residues. The germline gives CDR1 SGHVS, CDR2 FNYEAQ. CDR3 nucleotide sequence: TGTGCCAGCAGCTTAGCACGGACTAGCTCCTACGAGCAGTACTTC. Protein product: CASSLARTSSYEQYF. The whole variable domain, filled in from reference TRBV7-6 and TRBJ2-7, reads GAGVSQSPRYKVTKRGQDVALRCDPISGHVSLYWYRQALGQGPEFLTYFNYEAQQDKSGLPNDRFSAERPEGSISTLTIQRTEQRDSAMYRCASSLARTSSYEQYFGPGTRLTVT.

The rearrangement joins TRBV6-1 to TRBJ1-4; 8 bases fit TRBD1. Trimming at V came to 8 bases and at J to 7 bases, leaving 9 bases not matched to a gene. This CDR3 contains 14 residues. Germline V gives CDR1 MNHNS, CDR2 SASEGT. The CDR3 DNA is TGTGCCAGCGCGAAACAGGGGGTCGCTGAAAAACTGTTTTTT. The encoded protein is CASAKQGVAEKLFF.

CDR3 nucleotide sequence: TGTGCCAGCAGACGGACAGGGGGGAACACCGGGGAGCTGTTTTTT. As protein: CASRRTGGNTGELFF. The chain links TRBV11-1 to TRBJ2-2; 10 bases match TRBD1. Germline V gives CDR1 SGHAT, CDR2 FQDESV (reference sequence). The CDR3 has 15 amino acids. J gave up 1 base and V 6 bases, and 2 bases lay outside the gene matches.

The V call is TRBV19, the J call TRBJ1-5; D gene uncertain. The germline CDR1 and CDR2 sequences are LNHDA and SQIVND (reference sequence). V was cut by 4 bases and J by 11 bases, with 15 bases left in between. The CDR3 runs to 13 residues. CDR3: CASSREVLGSQHF. The CDR3 coding sequence is TGTGCCAGTAGTAGAGAGGTCCTCGGGTCCCAGCATTTT.

This chain connects TRBV6-6 to TRBJ1-3; D not certain. V gave up 6 bases and J gave up 4 bases, with 10 bases separating them. Germline V gene lookup returns CDR1 MNHNY and CDR2 SVGAGI (reference sequence). This CDR3 region has 13 residues. CDR3: CASRTPEGNTIYF. The CDR3 region has the DNA TGTGCCAGCAGGACCCCGGAAGGAAACACCATATATTTT.

This clone appeared once. The V call is TRBV4-1, the J call TRBJ1-1, with a tentative D call TRBD1 (6 bases). Germline V gives CDR1 MGHRA, CDR2 YSYEKL. This CDR3 region has 15 residues. Deletions cut 1 base from V and 4 bases from J, with 13 bases between. This chain's CDR3 is CASSQVTGQGTEAFF. The CDR3 nucleotides are TGCGCCAGCAGCCAAGTAACAGGGCAGGGCACTGAAGCTTTCTTT.

V and J are TRBV9 and TRBJ2-1; D is perhaps TRBD2 (5 bases). This CDR3 is 13 amino acids long. Germline V CDR1 and CDR2: SGDLS, YYNGEE. V gave up 0 bases and J gave up 7 bases, with 8 bases separating them. In nucleotides, the CDR3 is TGTGCCAGCAGCGTAGCTACGGGGAATGAGCAGTTCTTC. It is translated as CASSVATGNEQFF.

The chain combines TRBV4-1 with TRBJ2-1, with 8 bases that match TRBD1. V dropped 0 bases and J dropped 4; count of bases not matched to a gene: 8. The CDR3 is made up of 17 amino acids. The germline CDR1 and CDR2 sequences are MGHRA and YSYEKL. CDR3 protein: CASSQDLWDRRYNEQFF. CDR3 sequence (DNA): TGCGCCAGCAGCCAAGATCTGTGGGACAGGAGATACAATGAGCAGTTCTTC.

In DNA, the CDR3 is TGTGCCAGTAGTATGTACCCAGGTACCACCGGGGAGCTGTTTTTT. Its protein product is CASSMYPGTTGELFF. The chain combines TRBV19 with TRBJ2-2; D gene uncertain. V lost 3 bases, J lost 4 bases, and 12 bases lay in between. The CDR3 loop spans 15 amino acids. In germline, CDR1 is LNHDA, CDR2 SQIVND (reference sequence).

The chain links TRBV5-4 to TRBJ2-7; D unclear. Germline V gene data show CDR1 as SGHNT and CDR2 as YYREEE (reference sequence). This CDR3 is 14 amino acids long. Trimming took off 4 bases at V and 2 bases at J, with 13 bases between the two ends. The CDR3 loop is CASSVPTPPYEQYF. The CDR3 DNA sequence: TGTGCCAGCAGCGTGCCTACTCCCCCCTACGAGCAGTACTTC.

This clone was seen more than once but under ten times. The J gene is TRBJ2-5, the V gene TRBV6-1; no definite D call. The V gene's germline CDR1 is MNHNS and CDR2 SASEGT. Trimming pared 2 bases from V and 3 bases from J, leaving 10 bases between. The CDR3 covers 14 residues. Here the CDR3 reads CASSESWGKETQYF. The DNA for the CDR3 is TGTGCCAGCAGTGAATCCTGGGGAAAAGAGACCCAGTACTTC.